The 28 T cell receptor beta chains given below trace back to one sample, sequenced in a study of response to subunit inactivated influenza vaccine (dated by TCRdb to the late 2010s). The library came from RT-PCR. Sequencing was performed on an Illumina HiSeq 2500. TCRdb itself trimmed the public reads at Q25 with fastp, ran MiXCR and retained productive beta chains. All rows with the same CDR3 protein become a single entry with the most common DNA and genes. Recorded for this sample are some 540,000 distinct CDR3 sequences; 20% to 25% of them occurred a single time. In total, the top ten clones hold approximately 2.9% of the sample. The same sample was also studied in work on T cells expressing NK-cell markers. From that second study: TCR beta cDNA libraries were prepared using 5'RACE template switching, which introduced a universal primer site and unique molecular identifiers.

This sample comprised CD4+ T cells sorted from PBMCs, obtained about 11 days after vaccination. These receptors originate from a man aged 50 or older who received an inactivated influenza vaccine. Donor details come from another sample of the same person, matched by shared clones.

This clonotype was seen a few times. The CDR3 region is CASSLGTDTEAFF. As DNA, the CDR3 is TGTGCCAGCAGCCTCGGGACAGACACTGAAGCTTTCTTT. The chain carries TRBV11-2 and TRBJ1-1, with TRBD1 matching over 7 bases. V lost 5 bases to trimming and J lost 3 bases; unmatched junction nucleotides: 3. Germline V gene data show CDR1 as SGHAT and CDR2 as FQNNGV. CDR3 length: 13 amino acids.

This clonotype has more than one count but fewer than ten. The chain couples TRBV7-2 to TRBJ2-1; D unclear. The V gene lost 5 bases and the J gene lost 8 bases, with 19 bases spanning the gap. This CDR3 comprises 15 residues. Germline CDR1 reads SGHTA; CDR2 reads FQGNSA. The CDR3 protein is CASSPTNPGVDEQFF. The CDR3 DNA is TGTGCCAGCAGCCCGACAAATCCGGGTGTCGATGAGCAGTTCTTC.

This clonotype was seen a few times. The V call is TRBV3-1, the J call TRBJ1-5; D call uncertain. Trimming removed 2 bases at V and 7 bases at J, with 9 bases between. Looked up from germline, CDR1 is LGHDT and CDR2 is YNNKEL (reference sequence). The CDR3 spans 13 residues. In DNA, the CDR3 is TGTGCCAGCAGCCAATCCCTCATGCAGCCCCAGCATTTT. Its translation: CASSQSLMQPQHF.

This clonotype was seen just once. V gene TRBV27 combines with J gene TRBJ2-7; 7 bases map to TRBD1. Unmatched junction bases numbered 7, after V lost 5 bases and J lost 3 bases. Germline loops: CDR1 MNHEY, CDR2 SMNVEV (reference sequence). The CDR3 loop spans 14 amino acids. The CDR3 region has the DNA TGTGCCAGCAGTACCCAGACAGGGCACTACGAGCAGTACTTC. This gives the protein CASSTQTGHYEQYF.

This clonotype occurred a few times. The rearrangement links TRBV7-2 to TRBJ2-7, with D uncertain. CDR3 size: 13 residues. Per germline, CDR1 SGHTA and CDR2 FQGNSA. V lost 0 bases and J lost 11, with 14 bases in between. Here the CDR3 DNA reads TGTGCCAGCAGCTTAGCCCCAGACCAGACGGAGTACTTC. Residues: CASSLAPDQTEYF.

This clonotype showed up just a few times. V is TRBV5-5 and J is TRBJ2-7; the D gene is possibly TRBD2 (6 bases). The CDR3 loop spans 15 amino acids. The V gene's germline CDR1 is SGHKS and CDR2 YYEKEE (reference sequence). V was shortened by 4 bases and J by 4 bases, with 18 bases between the two germline ends. Written as DNA, the CDR3 is TGTGCCAGCAGCAAGCCTGGGACTGAGGTTTACGAGCAGTACTTC. Encoded protein: CASSKPGTEVYEQYF.

This clonotype was detected only a few times. The CDR3 DNA reads TGCAGTGCTAGAGTAGGGTTGGTGGGAAATAATTCACCCCTCCACTTT. This codes for CSARVGLVGNNSPLHF. The J gene is TRBJ1-6, the V gene TRBV20-1; D call uncertain. V dropped 1 base and J dropped 5 bases, with 15 bases sitting between them. Germline CDR1 reads DFQATT; CDR2 reads SNEGSKA (reference sequence). The CDR3 consists of 16 residues.

This clonotype has just a few counts. The chain carries TRBV5-8 and TRBJ2-1; D could derive from TRBD1 or TRBD2 (5 bases each). CDR1 and CDR2 (germline): SGHTS, YDEGEE. The ends were cut back, 0 bases at V and 8 bases at J, with 12 bases in the middle. This CDR3 contains 14 residues. The CDR3: CASSLESGRDEQFF. CDR3 sequence (DNA): TGTGCCAGCAGCTTGGAGTCAGGGCGGGATGAGCAGTTCTTC.

This clonotype has just a few counts. This chain joins TRBV7-2 and TRBJ2-2; D assignment may be TRBD1 or TRBD2 (5 bases each). This CDR3 region has 13 residues. V was pared by 1 base and J by 12 bases, with 12 bases between. The germline CDR1 and CDR2 sequences are SGHTA and FQGNSA. CDR3 sequence (DNA): TGTGCCAGCAGCTTAGGGGGACCGGGGAAGCTGTTTTTT. Amino acid sequence: CASSLGGPGKLFF.

The chain has TRBV20-1 and TRBJ1-5, with D hard to call. Germline CDR1 reads DFQATT; CDR2 reads SNEGSKA (reference sequence). With 2 bases removed from V and 3 bases from J, the gap between germline ends came to 14 bases. CDR3 length: 15 amino acids. CDR3 sequence (DNA): TGCAGTGCTAGACGCACCACGGGAGACAATCAGCCCCAGCATTTT. This translates into CSARRTTGDNQPQHF.

The J gene is TRBJ2-1, the V gene TRBV29-1; the D is unclear. The germline V and J ends were trimmed by 4 bases and 5 bases, with 15 bases remaining between them. Per germline, CDR1 SQVTM and CDR2 ANQGSEA. The CDR3 contains 14 residues. The CDR3 here is CSVGVTTNHNEQFF. In DNA, the CDR3 is TGCAGCGTTGGGGTGACCACTAATCACAATGAGCAGTTCTTC.

This clonotype was recorded a few times. The V call is TRBV20-1, the J call TRBJ2-1; the match to TRBD2 covers 14 bases. The CDR3 sequence is 18 residues long. CDR1 is DFQATT, CDR2 SNEGSKA, per germline (reference sequence). Unmatched junction bases numbered 8, after V lost 3 bases and J lost 1 base. DNA of the CDR3: TGCAGTGCTAGCAGTGGACTAGCGGGGGGAGGGTCCTACAATGAGCAGTTCTTC. Amino acid sequence: CSASSGLAGGGSYNEQFF.

This clonotype was seen a handful of times. The chain employs TRBV18 and TRBJ2-4; 10 bases match TRBD1. Germline-derived CDR1 and CDR2 are KGHSH and LQKENI. The CDR3 is made up of 15 amino acids. With V trimmed by 4 bases and J by 1 base, 1 base remained unmatched. CDR3 region: CASSRGQGAKNIQYF. DNA of the CDR3: TGTGCCAGCTCACGGGGACAGGGGGCCAAAAACATTCAGTACTTC.

As to this clonotype: With a much larger clone just one base away, this may be a read error. The chain links TRBV3-1 to TRBJ2-7; 7 positions agree with TRBD1. The V segment lost 6 bases and the J segment 0 bases; nucleotides outside the gene matches: 5. The germline V gene encodes CDR1 LGHDT and CDR2 YNNKEL (reference sequence). This CDR3 spans 14 amino acids. CDR3 loop: CASRPTGYSYEQYF. CDR3 in DNA: TGTGCCAGCAGACCGACAGGGTACTCCTACGAGCAGTACTTC.

Notes on this clonotype: This may be a read error: a much more frequent sequence differs by one nucleotide. The chain is built from TRBV4-2 and TRBJ2-5, with D perhaps matching TRBD2 (5 bases). The CDR3 contains 17 residues. Trimming cost V 0 bases and J 1 base, with 15 bases left between them. Germline V gene data show CDR1 as LGHNA and CDR2 as YNFKEQ. CDR3 protein: CASSQDPGADLQETQYF. As DNA, the CDR3 is TGTGCCAGCAGCCAAGATCCAGGAGCGGATCTCCAAGAGACCCAGTACTTC.

The rearrangement links TRBV20-1 to TRBJ1-2; D remains unclear. From germline, CDR1 is DFQATT and CDR2 SNEGSKA (reference sequence). The V end lost 0 bases, the J end lost 6 bases, and 20 bases lay between the germline ends. The CDR3 is 16 residues long. DNA for the CDR3: TGCAGTGCTAGAGACCCACCTTTTCTAGTCTGGGATGGCTACACCTTC. It specifies CSARDPPFLVWDGYTF.

The sample holds a few counts of this clonotype. The V gene is TRBV4-2, the J gene TRBJ2-7; D is possibly TRBD1 (6 bases). This CDR3 spans 12 amino acids. Germline assignment: CDR1 LGHNA and CDR2 YNFKEQ. V shed 1 base and J shed 5 bases, with 6 bases lying between them. This chain's CDR3 is CASSQGGHEQYF. CDR3 DNA: TGTGCCAGCAGCCAAGGGGGGCACGAGCAGTACTTC.

This clonotype was seen a single time. This chain links TRBV12-3 or TRBV12-4 with TRBJ2-1, with 10 bases that match TRBD2. Unmatched junction bases numbered 4, after V lost 4 bases and J lost 7 bases. CDR3 length: 14 amino acids. The CDR3 reads CASSSWTSGNEQFF. Here the CDR3 DNA reads TGTGCCAGCAGTTCTTGGACTAGCGGAAATGAGCAGTTCTTC.

This clonotype occurred a few times. For the CDR3, the DNA is TGTGCCAGCAGCCGGTCGGATGGCACAGATACGCAGTATTTT. Protein: CASSRSDGTDTQYF. The chain is built from TRBV12-3 or TRBV12-4 and TRBJ2-3; no clear D gene. The CDR3 has 14 residues. V dropped 6 bases and J dropped 1 base, with 11 bases sitting between them.

This clonotype turned up a few times. The genes are TRBV5-4 and TRBJ2-3; D is unclear. CDR1 and CDR2 (germline): SGHNT, YYREEE (reference sequence). The CDR3 sequence is 15 residues long. The V end lost 4 bases, the J end lost 0 bases, and 12 bases lay between the germline ends. The CDR3 DNA reads as TGTGCCAGCAGCGGGGTTACAGCTAGCACAGATACGCAGTATTTT. Amino acid sequence: CASSGVTASTDTQYF.

The V gene is TRBV6-1, the J gene TRBJ2-7, with 8 positions matching TRBD1. The CDR3 consists of 13 residues. Losses at the gene ends were 5 bases for V and 3 bases for J; bases not matched to a gene: 3. The germline V gene has CDR1 MNHNS and CDR2 SASEGT. CDR3 in amino acids: CASSRDRYYEQYF. In nucleotides, the CDR3 is TGTGCCAGCAGTAGGGACAGGTACTACGAGCAGTACTTC.

This chain's CDR3 is CASSWNMNTEAFF. The DNA for the CDR3 is TGTGCCAGCAGCTGGAACATGAACACTGAAGCTTTCTTT. The chain carries TRBV7-2 and TRBJ1-1; no clear D gene. V was trimmed by 4 bases and J by 0 bases, leaving 6 bases between them. The germline CDR1 and CDR2 sequences are SGHTA and FQGNSA. This CDR3 has 13 residues.

The rearrangement joins TRBV11-1 to TRBJ2-3, with D perhaps matching TRBD1 or TRBD2 (5 bases each). Trimming stripped 4 bases from V and 0 bases from J, with 14 bases between. Per germline, CDR1 SGHAT and CDR2 FQDESV (reference sequence). The CDR3 consists of 16 residues. This CDR3 is CASSWGRRSSTDTQYF. In DNA, the CDR3 is TGTGCCAGCAGCTGGGGACGACGATCTAGCACAGATACGCAGTATTTT.

In its sample, this clonotype was seen many times. The V gene is TRBV28, the J gene TRBJ2-7; 9 nucleotides agree with TRBD2. The J segment lost 3 bases and the V segment lost 3 bases, leaving 0 bases of the junction unmatched. CDR1 MDHEN and CDR2 SYDVKM come from the germline V gene. The CDR3 has 13 amino acids. The CDR3, as DNA: TGTGCCAGCAGTTTTAGCGGGAGCTACGAGCAGTACTTC. It specifies CASSFSGSYEQYF. The entire variable domain, with the rest obtained from reference TRBV28 and TRBJ2-7, is as follows: DVKVTQSSRYLVKRTGEKVFLECVQDMDHENMFWYRQDPGLGLRLIYFSYDVKMKEKGDIPEGYSVSREKKERFSLILESASTNQTSMYLCASSFSGSYEQYFGPGTRLTVT.

The CDR3 loop is CASSSQVGAKNIQYF. CDR3 coding DNA: TGTGCCAGCAGCTCACAAGTGGGAGCAAAAAACATTCAGTACTTC. This sequence joins TRBV9 and TRBJ2-4; tentatively, D is TRBD2 (5 bases). The germline CDR1 and CDR2 sequences are SGDLS and YYNGEE. The CDR3 spans 15 residues. V was cut by 4 bases and J by 4 bases, with 15 bases left in between.

This chain connects TRBV6-1 to TRBJ1-5; the D is unclear. V was shortened by 6 bases and J by 2 bases, with 8 bases between the two germline ends. Germline V gene lookup returns CDR1 MNHNS and CDR2 SASEGT. The length of the CDR3 is 13 residues. As DNA, the CDR3 is TGTGCCAGCAGAGATGGGGGCAATCAGCCCCAGCATTTT. Protein: CASRDGGNQPQHF.

This clonotype was counted between two and nine times. The chain couples TRBV9 to TRBJ2-5; D may be TRBD2 (6 bases). V lost 0 bases and J 0 bases, leaving 12 bases between the germline ends. This CDR3 comprises 16 residues. In germline, CDR1 is SGDLS, CDR2 YYNGEE. The CDR3 coding sequence is TGTGCCAGCAGCGTAGGCCCGGGGGTCTACCAAGAGACCCAGTACTTC. This encodes CASSVGPGVYQETQYF.

The chain joins TRBV4-1 to TRBJ2-7; D is perhaps TRBD1 (5 bases). CDR3 size: 14 residues. Trimming removed 1 base from V and 9 bases from J, with 16 bases in between. Germline V gives CDR1 MGHRA, CDR2 YSYEKL. CDR3 sequence reads: CASSQVMKDTGQYF. In nucleotides, the CDR3 is TGCGCCAGCAGCCAAGTAATGAAGGACACAGGGCAGTACTTC.